This T cell receptor (beta chain) was identified in a study of beta chain features in type 1 diabetes. Study-level background: The patients were much like the healthy donors in age, gender and cell yields.

Trimming shortened V by 7 bases and J by 7 bases, and 17 bases separated the two germline ends. In germline, CDR1 is ENHRY, CDR2 SYGVKD. The CDR3 has 13 amino acids. Reverse transcription of all isolated RNA meant that expressed TCRB transcripts were sequenced. Repertoires were generated with immunoSEQ multiplex PCR, while TCRdb's copy carries only in-frame clones and drops some. The sample comprises some 410,000 clones, 11% of which are singletons, and over 0.035% rests with the top ten. This clone was seen a handful of times. The V and J genes are TRBV10-3 and TRBJ2-7; no firm D call. The origin of this receptor is a woman aged 18-29 years in good health. The sample taken for sequencing was naive CD4+ T cells from blood. CDR3 amino acids: CAINKDPVGEQYV. CDR3 in DNA: TGTGCCATCAACAAGGACCCTGTTGGGGAGCAGTACGTC.